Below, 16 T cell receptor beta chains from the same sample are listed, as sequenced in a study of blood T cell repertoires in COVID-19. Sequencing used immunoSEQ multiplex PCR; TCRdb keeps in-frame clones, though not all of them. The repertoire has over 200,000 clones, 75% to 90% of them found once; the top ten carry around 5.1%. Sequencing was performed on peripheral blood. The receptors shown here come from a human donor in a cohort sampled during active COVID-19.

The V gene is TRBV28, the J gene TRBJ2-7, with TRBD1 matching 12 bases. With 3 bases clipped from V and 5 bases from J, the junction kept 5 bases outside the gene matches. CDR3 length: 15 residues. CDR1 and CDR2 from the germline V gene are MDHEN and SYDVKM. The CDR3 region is CASSFAGTGGDEQYF. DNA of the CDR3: TGTGCCAGCAGTTTTGCCGGGACAGGGGGCGACGAGCAGTACTTC.

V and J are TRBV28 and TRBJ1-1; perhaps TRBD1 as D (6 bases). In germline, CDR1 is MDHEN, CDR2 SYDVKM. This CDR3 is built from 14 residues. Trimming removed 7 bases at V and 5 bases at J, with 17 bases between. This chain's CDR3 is CASTTEGVWTEAFF. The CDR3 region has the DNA TGTGCCAGCACTACCGAGGGGGTGTGGACTGAAGCTTTCTTT.

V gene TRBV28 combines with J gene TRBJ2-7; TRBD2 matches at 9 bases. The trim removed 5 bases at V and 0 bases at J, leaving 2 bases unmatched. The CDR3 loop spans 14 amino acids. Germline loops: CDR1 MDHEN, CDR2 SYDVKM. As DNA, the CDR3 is TGTGCCAGCAGTAGTAGCGGGAGCTCCTACGAGCAGTACTTC. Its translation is CASSSSGSSYEQYF. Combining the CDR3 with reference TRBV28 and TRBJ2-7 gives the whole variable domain DVKVTQSSRYLVKRTGEKVFLECVQDMDHENMFWYRQDPGLGLRLIYFSYDVKMKEKGDIPEGYSVSREKKERFSLILESASTNQTSMYLCASSSSGSSYEQYFGPGTRLTVT.

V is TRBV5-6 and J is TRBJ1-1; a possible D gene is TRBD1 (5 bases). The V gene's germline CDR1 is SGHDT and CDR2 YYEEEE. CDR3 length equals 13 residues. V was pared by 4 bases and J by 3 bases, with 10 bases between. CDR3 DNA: TGTGCCAGCAGCCTAACAGGAGACACTGAAGCTTTCTTT. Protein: CASSLTGDTEAFF. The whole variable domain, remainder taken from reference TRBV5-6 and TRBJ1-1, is DAGVTQSPTHLIKTRGQQVTLRCSPKSGHDTVSWYQQALGQGPQFIFQYYEEEERQRGNFPDRFSGHQFPNYSSELNVNALLLGDSALYLCASSLTGDTEAFFGQGTRLTVV.

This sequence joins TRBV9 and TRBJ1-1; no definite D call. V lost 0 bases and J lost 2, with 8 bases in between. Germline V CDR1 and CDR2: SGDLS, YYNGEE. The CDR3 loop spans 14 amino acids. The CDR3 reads CASSVGRGNTEAFF. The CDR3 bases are TGTGCCAGCAGCGTAGGGAGAGGAAACACTGAAGCTTTCTTT.

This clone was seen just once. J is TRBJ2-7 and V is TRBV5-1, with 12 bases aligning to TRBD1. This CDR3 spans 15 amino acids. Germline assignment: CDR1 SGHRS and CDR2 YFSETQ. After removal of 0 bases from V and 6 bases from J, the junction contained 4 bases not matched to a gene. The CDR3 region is CASSLGGTGGAEQYF. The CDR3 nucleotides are TGCGCCAGCAGCTTGGGAGGGACAGGGGGCGCCGAGCAGTACTTC.

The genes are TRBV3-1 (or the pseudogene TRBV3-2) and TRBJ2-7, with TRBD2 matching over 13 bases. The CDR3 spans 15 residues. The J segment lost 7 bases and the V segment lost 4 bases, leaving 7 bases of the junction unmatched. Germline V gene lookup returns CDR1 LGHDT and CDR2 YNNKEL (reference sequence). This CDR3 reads CASSPGTSGTMEQYF. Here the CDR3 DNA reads TGTGCCAGCAGCCCAGGGACTAGCGGGACCATGGAGCAGTACTTC.

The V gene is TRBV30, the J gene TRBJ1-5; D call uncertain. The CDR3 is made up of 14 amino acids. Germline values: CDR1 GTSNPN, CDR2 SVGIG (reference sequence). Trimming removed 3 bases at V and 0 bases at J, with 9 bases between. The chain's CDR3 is CAWRSPYSNQPQHF. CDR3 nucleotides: TGTGCCTGGAGATCTCCTTATAGCAATCAGCCCCAGCATTTT.

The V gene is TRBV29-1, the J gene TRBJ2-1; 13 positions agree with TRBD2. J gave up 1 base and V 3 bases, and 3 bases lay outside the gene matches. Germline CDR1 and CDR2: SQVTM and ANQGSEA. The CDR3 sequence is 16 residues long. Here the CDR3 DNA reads TGCAGCGTTGAGGGACTAGCGGGGTTATCCTACAATGAGCAGTTCTTC. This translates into CSVEGLAGLSYNEQFF.

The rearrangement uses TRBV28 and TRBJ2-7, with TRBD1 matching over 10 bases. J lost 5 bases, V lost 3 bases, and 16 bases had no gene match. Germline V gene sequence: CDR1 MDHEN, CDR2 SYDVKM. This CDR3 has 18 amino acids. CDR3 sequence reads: CASSFGNTRGQGRNEQYF. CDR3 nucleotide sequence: TGTGCCAGCAGTTTCGGGAATACCAGGGGACAGGGGCGGAACGAGCAGTACTTC.

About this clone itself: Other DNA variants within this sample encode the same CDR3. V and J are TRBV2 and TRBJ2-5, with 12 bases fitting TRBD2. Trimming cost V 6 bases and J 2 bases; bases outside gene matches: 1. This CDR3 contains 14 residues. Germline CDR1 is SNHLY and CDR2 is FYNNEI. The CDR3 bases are TGTGCCAGCAGACTAGCGGGAGGACAAGAGACCCAGTACTTC. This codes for CASRLAGGQETQYF.

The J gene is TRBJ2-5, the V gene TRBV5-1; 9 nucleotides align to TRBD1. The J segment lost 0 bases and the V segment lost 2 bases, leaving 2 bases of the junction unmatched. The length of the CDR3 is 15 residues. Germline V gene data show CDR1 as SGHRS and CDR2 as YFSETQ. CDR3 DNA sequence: TGCGCCAGCAGCTTCTGGACAGGGGACCAAGAGACCCAGTACTTC. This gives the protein CASSFWTGDQETQYF.

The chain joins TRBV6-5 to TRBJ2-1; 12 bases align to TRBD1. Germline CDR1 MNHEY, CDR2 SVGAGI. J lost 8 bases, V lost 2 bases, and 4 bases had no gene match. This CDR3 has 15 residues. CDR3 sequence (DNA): TGTGCCAGCAGTTACCGGGACAGGGGGCTCTATGAGCAGTTCTTC. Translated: CASSYRDRGLYEQFF.

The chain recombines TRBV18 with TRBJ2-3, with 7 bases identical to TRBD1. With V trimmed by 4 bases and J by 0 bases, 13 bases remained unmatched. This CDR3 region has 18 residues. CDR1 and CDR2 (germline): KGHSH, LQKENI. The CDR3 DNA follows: TGTGCCAGCTCACTACTACTAGGGACAGTCAAAAGCACAGATACGCAGTATTTT. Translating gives CASSLLLGTVKSTDTQYF. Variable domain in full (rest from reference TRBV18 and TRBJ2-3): NAGVMQNPRHLVRRRGQEARLRCSPMKGHSHVYWYRQLPEEGLKFMVYLQKENIIDESGMPKERFSAEFPKEGPSILRIQQVVRGDSAAYFCASSLLLGTVKSTDTQYFGPGTRLTVL.

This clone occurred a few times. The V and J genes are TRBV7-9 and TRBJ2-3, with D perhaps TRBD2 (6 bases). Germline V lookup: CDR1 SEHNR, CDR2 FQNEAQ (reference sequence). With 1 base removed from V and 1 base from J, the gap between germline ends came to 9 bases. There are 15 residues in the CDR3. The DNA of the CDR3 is TGTGCCAGCAGCTTAGGGGACTCTCGCACAGATACGCAGTATTTT. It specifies CASSLGDSRTDTQYF.

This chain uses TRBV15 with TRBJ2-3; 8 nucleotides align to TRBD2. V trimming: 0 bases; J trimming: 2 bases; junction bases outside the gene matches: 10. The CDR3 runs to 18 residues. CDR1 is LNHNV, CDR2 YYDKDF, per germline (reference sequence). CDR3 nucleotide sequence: TGTGCCACCAGCAGAGATGCGGGGCGGGAGGAAGACACAGATACGCAGTATTTT. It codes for CATSRDAGREEDTDTQYF. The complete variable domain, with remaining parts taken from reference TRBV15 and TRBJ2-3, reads DAMVIQNPRYQVTQFGKPVTLSCSQTLNHNVMYWYQQKSSQAPKLLFHYYDKDFNNEADTPDNFQSRRPNTSFCFLDIRSPGLGDTAMYLCATSRDAGREEDTDTQYFGPGTRLTVL.